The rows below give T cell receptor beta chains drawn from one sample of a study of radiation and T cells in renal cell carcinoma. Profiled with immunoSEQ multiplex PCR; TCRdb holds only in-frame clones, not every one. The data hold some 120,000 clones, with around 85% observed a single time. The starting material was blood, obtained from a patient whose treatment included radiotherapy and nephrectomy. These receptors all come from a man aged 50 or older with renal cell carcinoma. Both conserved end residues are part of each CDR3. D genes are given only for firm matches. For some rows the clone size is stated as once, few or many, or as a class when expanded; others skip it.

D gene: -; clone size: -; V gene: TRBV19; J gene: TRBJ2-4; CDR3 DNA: TGTGGAAGTTCGACCCTAGCCAAAAACATTCAGTACTTC; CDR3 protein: CGSSTLAKNIQYF
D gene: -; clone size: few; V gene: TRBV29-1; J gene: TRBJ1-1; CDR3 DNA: TGCAGCGTTGACCGAAACACTGAAGCTTTCTTT; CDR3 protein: CSVDRNTEAFF
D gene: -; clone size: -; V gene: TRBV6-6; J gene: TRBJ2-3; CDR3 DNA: TGTGCCAGCAGTTATGGTCGGGGTCGGGCAGATACGCAGTATTTT; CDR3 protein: CASSYGRGRADTQYF
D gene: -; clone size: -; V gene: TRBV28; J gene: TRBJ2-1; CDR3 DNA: TGTGCCAGCAGCAAACATCGGGAATTCTACAATGAGCAGTTCTTC; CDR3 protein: CASSKHREFYNEQFF
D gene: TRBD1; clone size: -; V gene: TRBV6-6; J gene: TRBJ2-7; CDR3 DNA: TGTGCCAGCAGTGACGGACAGGGTGGAAAATACGAGCAGTACTTC; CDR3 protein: CASSDGQGGKYEQYF
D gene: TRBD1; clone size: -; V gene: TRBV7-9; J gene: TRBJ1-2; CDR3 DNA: TGTGCCAGCAGCTTAGAGAGGGACAGGGGGTTCTATGGCTACACCTTC; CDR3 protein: CASSLERDRGFYGYTF
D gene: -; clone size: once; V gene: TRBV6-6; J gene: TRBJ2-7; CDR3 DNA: TGTGCCAGCAGTTACGTCGCGACAAGCTCCTACGAGCAGTACTTC; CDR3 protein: CASSYVATSSYEQYF
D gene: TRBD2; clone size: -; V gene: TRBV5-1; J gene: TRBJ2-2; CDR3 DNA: TGCGCCAGCACGATGAGGGAGGGGACCACCGGGGAGCTGTTTTTT; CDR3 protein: CASTMREGTTGELFF
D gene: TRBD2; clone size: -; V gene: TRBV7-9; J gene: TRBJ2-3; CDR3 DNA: TGTGCCAGCAGCGTGCAGCTAGCGGGTAGCACAGATACGCAGTATTTT; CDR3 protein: CASSVQLAGSTDTQYF
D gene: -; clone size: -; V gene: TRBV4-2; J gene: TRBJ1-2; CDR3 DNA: TGTGCCAGCAGCCAAGACGTTTCTACCTCGGGGGGAGGCTACACCTTC; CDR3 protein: CASSQDVSTSGGGYTF
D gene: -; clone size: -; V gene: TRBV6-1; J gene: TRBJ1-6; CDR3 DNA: TGTGCCAGCATTCGGACGGGGGCGAATTCACCCCTCCACTTT; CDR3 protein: CASIRTGANSPLHF
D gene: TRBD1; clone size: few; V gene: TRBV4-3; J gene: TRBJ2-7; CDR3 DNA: TGCGCCAGCAGCCAAGATCTGGGACAGGGTCACTACGAGCAGTACTTC; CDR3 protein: CASSQDLGQGHYEQYF
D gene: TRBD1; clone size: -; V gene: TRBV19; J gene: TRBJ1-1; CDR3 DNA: TGTGCCAGTAGGTCGGCCGGGACAGAGAACACTGAAGCTTTCTTT; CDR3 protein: CASRSAGTENTEAFF
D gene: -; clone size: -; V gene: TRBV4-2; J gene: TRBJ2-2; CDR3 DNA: TGTGCCAGCAGCCAAGCTGGAGACACCGGGGAGCTGTTTTTT; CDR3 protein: CASSQAGDTGELFF
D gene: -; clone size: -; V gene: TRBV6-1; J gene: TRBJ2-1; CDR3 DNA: TGTGCCAGCAGTCGACTAGATAACAATGAGCAGTTCTTC; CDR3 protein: CASSRLDNNEQFF
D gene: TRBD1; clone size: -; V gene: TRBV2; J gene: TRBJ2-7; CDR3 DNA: TGTGCCAGCATAGGGACAGGGGGCAACGAGCAGTACTTC; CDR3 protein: CASIGTGGNEQYF
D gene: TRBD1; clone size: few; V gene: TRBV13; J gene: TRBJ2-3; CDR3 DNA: TGTGCCAGCAGCATGACAGGGGGCAGCACAGATACGCAGTATTTT; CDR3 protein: CASSMTGGSTDTQYF
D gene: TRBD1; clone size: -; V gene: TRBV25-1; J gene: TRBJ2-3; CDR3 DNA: TGTGCCAGCAGCCCCGCGGACAGGGTTGATACGCAGTATTTT; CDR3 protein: CASSPADRVDTQYF
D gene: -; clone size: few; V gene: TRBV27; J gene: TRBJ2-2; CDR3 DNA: TGTGCCAGCAGTTTAAAGTCTAGCCCGAACACCGGGGAGCTGTTTTTT; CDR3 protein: CASSLKSSPNTGELFF
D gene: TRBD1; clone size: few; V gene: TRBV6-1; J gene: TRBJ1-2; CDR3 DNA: TGTGCCAGCAGTGGAGGAGGGGGCTATAACTATGGCTACACCTTC; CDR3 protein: CASSGGGGYNYGYTF
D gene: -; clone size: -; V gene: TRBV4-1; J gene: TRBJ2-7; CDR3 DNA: TGCGCCAGCAGCCAAGAAGGGGCGCTCTCCTACGAGCAGTACTTC; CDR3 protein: CASSQEGALSYEQYF
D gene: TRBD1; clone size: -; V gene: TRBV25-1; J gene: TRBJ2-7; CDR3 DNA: TGTGCCAGCAGTGAAACCCCCGGGACAGGGGGCTCCTACGAGCAGTACTTC; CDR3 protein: CASSETPGTGGSYEQYF
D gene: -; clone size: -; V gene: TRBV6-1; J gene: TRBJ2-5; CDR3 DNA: TGTGCCAGCAGTGAAGCTCGTCTTGCGGGACAAGAGACCCAGTACTTC; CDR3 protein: CASSEARLAGQETQYF
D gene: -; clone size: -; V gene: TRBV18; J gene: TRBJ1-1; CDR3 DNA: TGTGCCAGCTCACCACCGGTAACAGTCTCCTTGAACACTGAAGCTTTCTTT; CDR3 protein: CASSPPVTVSLNTEAFF
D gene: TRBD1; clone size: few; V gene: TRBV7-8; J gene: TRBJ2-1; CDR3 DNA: TGTGCCAGCAGCCCAGGGACAGGGAGGAATGAGCAGTTCTTC; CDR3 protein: CASSPGTGRNEQFF
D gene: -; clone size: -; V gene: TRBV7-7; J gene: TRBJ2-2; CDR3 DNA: TGTGCTAGCAGCTTAGAACTACCCGGACCCACCGGGGAGCTGTTTTTT; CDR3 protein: CASSLELPGPTGELFF
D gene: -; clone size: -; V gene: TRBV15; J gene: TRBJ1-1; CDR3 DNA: TGTGCCACCAGCAGGGGGGGTGCGAGCACTGAAGCTTTCTTT; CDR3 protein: CATSRGGASTEAFF
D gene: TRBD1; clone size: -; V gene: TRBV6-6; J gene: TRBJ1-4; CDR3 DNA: TGTGCCAGCAGCCCCGGGACAGACATTGAAAAACTGTTTTTT; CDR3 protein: CASSPGTDIEKLFF
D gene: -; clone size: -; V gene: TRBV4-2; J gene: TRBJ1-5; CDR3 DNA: TGTGCCAGCAGCCAAGATTTGCGTCAGCCCCAGCATTTT; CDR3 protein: CASSQDLRQPQHF
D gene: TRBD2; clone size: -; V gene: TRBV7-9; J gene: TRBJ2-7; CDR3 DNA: TGTGCCAGCAGCTTGGGGACTAGTCCTCTGGGCGAGCAGTACTTC; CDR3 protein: CASSLGTSPLGEQYF
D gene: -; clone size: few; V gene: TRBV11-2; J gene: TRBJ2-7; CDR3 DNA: TGTGCCAGCAGCTTATCTATGAACCTTGAGAAGCAGTACTTC; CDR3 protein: CASSLSMNLEKQYF
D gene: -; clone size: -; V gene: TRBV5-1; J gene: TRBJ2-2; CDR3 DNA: TGCGCCAGCAGCTCACAAGTCGGGGAACCCACCGGGGAGCTGTTTTTT; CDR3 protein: CASSSQVGEPTGELFF
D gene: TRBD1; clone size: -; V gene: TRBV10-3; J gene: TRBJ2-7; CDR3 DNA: TGTGCCATCAGCGGGACCGGGACAGATAAATTCTACGAGCAGTACTTC; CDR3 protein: CAISGTGTDKFYEQYF
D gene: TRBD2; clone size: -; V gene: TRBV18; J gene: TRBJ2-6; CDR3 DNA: TGTGCCAGCTCACCTGGGGGGGCTGGGGCCAACGTCCTGACTTTC; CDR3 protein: CASSPGGAGANVLTF
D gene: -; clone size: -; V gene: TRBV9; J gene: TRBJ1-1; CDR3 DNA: TGTGCCAGCAGCGTACACACGAACACTGAAGCTTTCTTT; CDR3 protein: CASSVHTNTEAFF
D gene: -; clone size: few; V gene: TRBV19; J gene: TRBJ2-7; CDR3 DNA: TGTGCCAGTAGCGCCGGTGGGAGCAACGAGCAGTACTTC; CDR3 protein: CASSAGGSNEQYF
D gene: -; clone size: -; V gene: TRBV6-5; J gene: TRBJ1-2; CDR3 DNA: TGTGCCAGCAGCCAGGGAGGGGTCCTAGGCTGCACCTTC; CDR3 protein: CASSQGGVLGCTF
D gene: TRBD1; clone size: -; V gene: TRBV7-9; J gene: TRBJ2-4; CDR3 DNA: TGTGCCAGCAGCTTAGCGAGTGGGGGACAGGGAGACATTCAGTACTTC; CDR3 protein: CASSLASGGQGDIQYF
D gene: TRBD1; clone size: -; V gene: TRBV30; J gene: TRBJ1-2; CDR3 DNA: TGTGCCTGGAGTGGGGCCCCAAACAGGGGGTTTGGCTACACCTTC; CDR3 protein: CAWSGAPNRGFGYTF
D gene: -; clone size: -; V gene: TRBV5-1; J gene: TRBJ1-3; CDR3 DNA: TGCGCCAGCAAACCCCCCGGACCGACTGGAAACACCATATATTTT; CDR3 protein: CASKPPGPTGNTIYF
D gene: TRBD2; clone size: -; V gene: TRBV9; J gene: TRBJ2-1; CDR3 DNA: TGTGCCAGCAGCACCTCCGGGCGGGAGGGAAACAATGAGCAGTTCTTC; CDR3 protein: CASSTSGREGNNEQFF
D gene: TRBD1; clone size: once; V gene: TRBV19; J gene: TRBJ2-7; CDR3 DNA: TGTGCCAGTAGTATTATGACAGGGCCCTACGAGCAGTACTTC; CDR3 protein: CASSIMTGPYEQYF
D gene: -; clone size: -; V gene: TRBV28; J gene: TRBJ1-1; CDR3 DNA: TGTGCCAGCAGTTTATGGTCAGAACCCTCTGCGTCTGAAGCTTTCTTT; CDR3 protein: CASSLWSEPSASEAFF
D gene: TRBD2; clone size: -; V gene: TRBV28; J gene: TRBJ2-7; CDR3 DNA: TGTGCCAGCAGCCGCTCGGACGCGGGGGGCTACGAGCAGTACTTC; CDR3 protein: CASSRSDAGGYEQYF
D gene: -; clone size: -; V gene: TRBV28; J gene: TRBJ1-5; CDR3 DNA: TGTGCCAGCAGTCTTGGACAGTACGATCAGCCCCAGCATTTT; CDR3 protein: CASSLGQYDQPQHF
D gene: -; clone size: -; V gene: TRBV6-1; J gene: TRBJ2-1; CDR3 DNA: TGTGCCAGCAGTGAAGACATCGCATATCGTGATGGTGAGCAGTTCTTC; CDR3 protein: CASSEDIAYRDGEQFF
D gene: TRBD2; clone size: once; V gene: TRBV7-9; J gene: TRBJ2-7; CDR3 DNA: TGTGCCAGCAGCTCGACTAGCGGCTCCTACGAGCAGTACTTC; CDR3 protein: CASSSTSGSYEQYF
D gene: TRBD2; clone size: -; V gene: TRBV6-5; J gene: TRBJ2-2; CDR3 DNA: TGTGCCAGCAGTTACGGGACTACGAACACCGGGGAGCTGTTTTTT; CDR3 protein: CASSYGTTNTGELFF
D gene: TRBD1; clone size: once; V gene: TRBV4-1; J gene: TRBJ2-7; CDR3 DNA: TGCGCCAGCAGCCCTACAGGGGTCGTAAGCTCCTACGAGCAGTACTTC; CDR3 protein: CASSPTGVVSSYEQYF
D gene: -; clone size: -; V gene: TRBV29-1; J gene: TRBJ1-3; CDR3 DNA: TGCAGCGGGTTCCCGGGACGTAATCCTAGCTCTGGAAACACCATATATTTT; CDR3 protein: CSGFPGRNPSSGNTIYF
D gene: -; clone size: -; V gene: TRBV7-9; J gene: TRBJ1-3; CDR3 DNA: TGTGCCAGCAGCTCTTACCGGCTTGGGAGGGCCTCTGGAAACACCATATATTTT; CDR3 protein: CASSSYRLGRASGNTIYF
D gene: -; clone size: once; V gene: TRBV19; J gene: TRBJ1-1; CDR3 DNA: TGTGCCAGTAGTCACCAGAAGGGGGGGAACACTGAAGCTTTCTTT; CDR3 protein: CASSHQKGGNTEAFF
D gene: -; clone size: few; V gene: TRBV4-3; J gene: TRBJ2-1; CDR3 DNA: TGCGCCAGCAGTCCGACTAGTGGCAATGAGCAGTTCTTC; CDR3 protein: CASSPTSGNEQFF